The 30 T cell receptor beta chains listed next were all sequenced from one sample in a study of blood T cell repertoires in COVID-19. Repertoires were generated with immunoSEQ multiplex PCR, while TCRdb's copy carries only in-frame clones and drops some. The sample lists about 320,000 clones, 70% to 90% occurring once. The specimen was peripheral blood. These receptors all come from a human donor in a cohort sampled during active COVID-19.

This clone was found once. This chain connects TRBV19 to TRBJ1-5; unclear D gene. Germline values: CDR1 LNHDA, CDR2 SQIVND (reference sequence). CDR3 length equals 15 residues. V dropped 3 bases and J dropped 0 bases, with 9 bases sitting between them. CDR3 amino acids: CASSMRWNSNQPQHF. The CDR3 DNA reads TGTGCCAGTAGTATGAGGTGGAATAGCAATCAGCCCCAGCATTTT. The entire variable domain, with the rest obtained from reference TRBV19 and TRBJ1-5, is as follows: DGGITQSPKYLFRKEGQNVTLSCEQNLNHDAMYWYRQDPGQGLRLIYYSQIVNDFQKGDIAEGYSVSREKKESFPLTVTSAQKNPTAFYLCASSMRWNSNQPQHFGDGTRLSIL.

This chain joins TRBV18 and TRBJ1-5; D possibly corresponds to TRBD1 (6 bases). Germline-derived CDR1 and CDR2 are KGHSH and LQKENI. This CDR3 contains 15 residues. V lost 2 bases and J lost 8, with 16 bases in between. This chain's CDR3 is CASSPFQGKGEPQHF. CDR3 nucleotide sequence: TGTGCCAGCTCACCATTTCAGGGGAAGGGGGAGCCCCAGCATTTT.

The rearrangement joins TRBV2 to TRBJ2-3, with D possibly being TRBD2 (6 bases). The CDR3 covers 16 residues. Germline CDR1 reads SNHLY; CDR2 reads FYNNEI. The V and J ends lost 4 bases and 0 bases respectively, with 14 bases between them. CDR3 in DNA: TGTGCCAGCAGTGTTTCGGGCGGGGCTAGCACAGATACGCAGTATTTT. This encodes CASSVSGGASTDTQYF.

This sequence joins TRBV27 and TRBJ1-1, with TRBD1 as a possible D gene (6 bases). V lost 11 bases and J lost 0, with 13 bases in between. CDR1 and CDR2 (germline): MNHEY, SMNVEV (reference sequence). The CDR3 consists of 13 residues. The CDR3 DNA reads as TGTGCCGCGAGAGACAGGATGAACACTGAAGCTTTCTTT. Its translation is CAARDRMNTEAFF.

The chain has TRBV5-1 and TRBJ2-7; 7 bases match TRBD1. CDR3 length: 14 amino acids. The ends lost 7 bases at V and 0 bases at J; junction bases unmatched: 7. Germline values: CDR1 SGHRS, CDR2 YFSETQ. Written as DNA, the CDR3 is TGCGCCAGCGGGGAGACAGGGCGCTCCTACGAGCAGTACTTC. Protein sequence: CASGETGRSYEQYF.

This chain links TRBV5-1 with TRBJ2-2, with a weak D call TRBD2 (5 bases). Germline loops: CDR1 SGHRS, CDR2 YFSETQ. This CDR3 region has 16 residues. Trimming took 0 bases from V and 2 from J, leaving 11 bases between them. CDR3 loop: CASSLAGLANTGELFF. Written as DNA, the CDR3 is TGCGCCAGCAGCTTGGCCGGGCTAGCAAACACCGGGGAGCTGTTTTTT.

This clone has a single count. The CDR3: CSASGDRPYEQYF. In DNA form, the CDR3 reads TGCAGTGCTAGTGGGGACAGGCCCTACGAGCAGTACTTC. The chain links TRBV20-1 to TRBJ2-7; 8 bases fit TRBD1. This CDR3 spans 13 amino acids. CDR1 is DFQATT, CDR2 SNEGSKA, per germline (reference sequence). Germline trimming cut 3 bases from V and 2 bases from J; bases unmatched to any gene: 3.

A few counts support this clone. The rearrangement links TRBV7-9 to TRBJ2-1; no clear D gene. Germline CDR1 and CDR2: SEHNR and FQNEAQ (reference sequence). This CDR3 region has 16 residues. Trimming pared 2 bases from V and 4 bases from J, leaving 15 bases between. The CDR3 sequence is CASSLKGGIWYNEQFF. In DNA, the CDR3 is TGTGCCAGCAGCTTAAAAGGCGGAATTTGGTACAATGAGCAGTTCTTC.

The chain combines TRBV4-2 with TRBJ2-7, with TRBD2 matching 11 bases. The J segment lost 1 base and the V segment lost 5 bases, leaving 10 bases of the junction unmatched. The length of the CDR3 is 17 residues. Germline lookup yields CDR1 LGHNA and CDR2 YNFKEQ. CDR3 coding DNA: TGTGCCAGCAGCTTCCCTACACTAGCGGGGGAATCCTACGAGCAGTACTTC. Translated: CASSFPTLAGESYEQYF.

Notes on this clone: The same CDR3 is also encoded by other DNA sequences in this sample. The CDR3 coding sequence is TGTGCCAGCAGCCCGGACTACCTGAGCACAGATACGCAGTATTTT. Its translation is CASSPDYLSTDTQYF. The chain is built from TRBV7-2 and TRBJ2-3; D possibly corresponds to TRBD2 (6 bases). Germline CDR1 and CDR2: SGHTA and FQGNSA. This CDR3 spans 15 amino acids. V was shortened by 5 bases and J by 0 bases, with 12 bases between the two germline ends.

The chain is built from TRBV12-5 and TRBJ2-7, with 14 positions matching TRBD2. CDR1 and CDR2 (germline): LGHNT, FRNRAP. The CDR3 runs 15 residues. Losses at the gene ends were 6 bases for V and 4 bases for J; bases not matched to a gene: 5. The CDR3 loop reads CASGQGLAGGYEQYF. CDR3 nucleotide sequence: TGTGCTAGTGGCCAAGGACTAGCGGGGGGTTACGAGCAGTACTTC. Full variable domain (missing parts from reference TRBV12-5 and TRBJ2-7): DARVTQTPRHKVTEMGQEVTMRCQPILGHNTVFWYRQTMMQGLELLAYFRNRAPLDDSGMPKDRFSAEMPDATLATLKIQPSEPRDSAVYFCASGQGLAGGYEQYFGPGTRLTVT.

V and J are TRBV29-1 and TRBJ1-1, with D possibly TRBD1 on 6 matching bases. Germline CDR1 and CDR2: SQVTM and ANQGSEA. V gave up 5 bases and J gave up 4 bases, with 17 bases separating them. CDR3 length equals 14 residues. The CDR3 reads CSVKPGQSSTEAFF. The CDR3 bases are TGCAGCGTTAAACCCGGACAGTCTAGCACTGAAGCTTTCTTT. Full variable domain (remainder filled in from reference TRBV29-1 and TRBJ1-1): SAVISQKPSRDICQRGTSLTIQCQVDSQVTMMFWYRQQPGQSLTLIATANQGSEATYESGFVIDKFPISRPNLTFSTLTVSNMSPEDSSIYLCSVKPGQSSTEAFFGQGTRLTVV.

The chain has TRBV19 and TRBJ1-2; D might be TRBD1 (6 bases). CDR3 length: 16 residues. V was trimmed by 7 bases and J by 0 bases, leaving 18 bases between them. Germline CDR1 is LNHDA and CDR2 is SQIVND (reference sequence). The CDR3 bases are TGTGCCAGTACTAAGGACAGCTTGTCTACTAACTATGGCTACACCTTC. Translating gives CASTKDSLSTNYGYTF.

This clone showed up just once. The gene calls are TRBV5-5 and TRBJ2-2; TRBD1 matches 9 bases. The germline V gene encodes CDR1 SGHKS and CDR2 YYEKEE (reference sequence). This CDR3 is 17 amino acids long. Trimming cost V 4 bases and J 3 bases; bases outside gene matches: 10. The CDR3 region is CASSLSGTGIYTGELFF. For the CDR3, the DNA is TGTGCCAGCAGCCTATCTGGGACAGGGATCTACACCGGGGAGCTGTTTTTT. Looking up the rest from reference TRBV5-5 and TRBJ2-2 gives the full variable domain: DAGVTQSPTHLIKTRGQQVTLRCSPISGHKSVSWYQQVLGQGPQFIFQYYEKEERGRGNFPDRFSARQFPNYSSELNVNALLLGDSALYLCASSLSGTGIYTGELFFGEGSRLTVL.

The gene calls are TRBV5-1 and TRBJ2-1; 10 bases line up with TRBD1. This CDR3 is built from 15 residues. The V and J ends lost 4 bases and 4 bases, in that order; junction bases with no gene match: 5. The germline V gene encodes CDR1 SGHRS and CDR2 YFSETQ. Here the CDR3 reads CASSPRTGGYNEQFF. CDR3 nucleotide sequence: TGCGCCAGCAGCCCAAGGACAGGGGGGTACAATGAGCAGTTCTTC. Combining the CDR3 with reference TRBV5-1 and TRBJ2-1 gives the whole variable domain KAGVTQTPRYLIKTRGQQVTLSCSPISGHRSVSWYQQTPGQGLQFLFEYFSETQRNKGNFPGRFSGRQFSNSRSEMNVSTLELGDSALYLCASSPRTGGYNEQFFGPGTRLTVL.

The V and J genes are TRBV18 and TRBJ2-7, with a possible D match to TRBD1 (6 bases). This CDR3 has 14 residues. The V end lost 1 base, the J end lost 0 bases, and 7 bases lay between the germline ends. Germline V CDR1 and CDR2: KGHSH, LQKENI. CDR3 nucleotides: TGTGCCAGCTCACCACGGGACAACTCCTACGAGCAGTACTTC. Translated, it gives CASSPRDNSYEQYF.

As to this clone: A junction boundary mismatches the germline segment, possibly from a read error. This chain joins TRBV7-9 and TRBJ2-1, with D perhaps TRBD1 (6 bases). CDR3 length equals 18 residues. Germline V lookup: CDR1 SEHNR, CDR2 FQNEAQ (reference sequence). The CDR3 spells CASSLVILSGQSHKEQFF. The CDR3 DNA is TGTGCCAGCAGCTTAGTTATCCTTTCCGGACAGTCTCACAAGGAGCAGTTCTTC.

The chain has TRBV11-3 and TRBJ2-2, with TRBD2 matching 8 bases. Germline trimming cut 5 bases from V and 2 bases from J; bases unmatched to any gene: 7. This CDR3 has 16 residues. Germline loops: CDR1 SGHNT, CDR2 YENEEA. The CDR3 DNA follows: TGTGCCAGCAGCCCCCAGGCGGGGGGCAACACCGGGGAGCTGTTTTTT. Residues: CASSPQAGGNTGELFF.

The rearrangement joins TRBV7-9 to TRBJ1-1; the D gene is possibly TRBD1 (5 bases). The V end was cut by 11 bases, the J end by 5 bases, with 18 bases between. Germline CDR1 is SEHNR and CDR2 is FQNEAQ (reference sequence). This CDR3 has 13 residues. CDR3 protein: CASYGGRETEAFF. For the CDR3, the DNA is TGTGCCTCGTACGGGGGGAGAGAAACTGAAGCTTTCTTT. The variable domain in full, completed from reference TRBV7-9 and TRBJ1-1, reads DTGVSQNPRHKITKRGQNVTFRCDPISEHNRLYWYRQTLGQGPEFLTYFQNEAQLEKSRLLSDRFSAERPKGSFSTLEIQRTEQGDSAMYLCASYGGRETEAFFGQGTRLTVV.

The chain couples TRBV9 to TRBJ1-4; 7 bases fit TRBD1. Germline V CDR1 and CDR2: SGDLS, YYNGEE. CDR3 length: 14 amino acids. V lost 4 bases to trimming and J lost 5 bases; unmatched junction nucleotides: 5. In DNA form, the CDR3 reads TGTGCCAGCAGCCTAGGACAGGTCAATGAAAAACTGTTTTTT. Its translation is CASSLGQVNEKLFF.

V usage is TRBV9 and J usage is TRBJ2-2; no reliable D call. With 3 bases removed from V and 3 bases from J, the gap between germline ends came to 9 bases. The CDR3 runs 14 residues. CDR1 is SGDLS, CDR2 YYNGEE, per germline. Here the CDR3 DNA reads TGTGCCAGCAGCGATTGGAGCGACACCGGGGAGCTGTTTTTT. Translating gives CASSDWSDTGELFF.

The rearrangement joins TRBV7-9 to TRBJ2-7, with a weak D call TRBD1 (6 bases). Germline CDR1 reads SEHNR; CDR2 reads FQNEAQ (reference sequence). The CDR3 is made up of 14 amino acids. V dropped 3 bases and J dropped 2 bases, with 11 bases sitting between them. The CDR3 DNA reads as TGTGCCAGCAGCTTGCGGACAGTACCCTACGAGCAGTACTTC. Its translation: CASSLRTVPYEQYF.

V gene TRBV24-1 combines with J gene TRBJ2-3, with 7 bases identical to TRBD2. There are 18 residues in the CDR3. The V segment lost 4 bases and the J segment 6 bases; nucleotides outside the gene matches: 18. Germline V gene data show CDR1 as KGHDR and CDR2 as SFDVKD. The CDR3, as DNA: TGTGCCACCAGTGACCCGTGGGGGGGAGATGAAAAAGGGGATACGCAGTATTTT. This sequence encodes CATSDPWGGDEKGDTQYF.

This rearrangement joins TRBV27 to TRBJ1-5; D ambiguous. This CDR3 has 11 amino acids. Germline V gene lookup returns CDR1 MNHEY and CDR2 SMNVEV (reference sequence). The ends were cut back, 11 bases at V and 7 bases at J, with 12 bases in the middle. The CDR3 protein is CAGEGGQPQHF. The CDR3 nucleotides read TGTGCCGGGGAGGGTGGGCAGCCCCAGCATTTT.

CDR3 residues: CASRLTVNTGELFF. The CDR3 bases are TGTGCCAGCAGGCTTACGGTGAACACCGGGGAGCTGTTTTTT. The J gene is TRBJ2-2, the V gene TRBV9; unclear D gene. V dropped 5 bases and J dropped 1 base, with 9 bases sitting between them. Germline loops: CDR1 SGDLS, CDR2 YYNGEE. There are 14 residues in the CDR3.

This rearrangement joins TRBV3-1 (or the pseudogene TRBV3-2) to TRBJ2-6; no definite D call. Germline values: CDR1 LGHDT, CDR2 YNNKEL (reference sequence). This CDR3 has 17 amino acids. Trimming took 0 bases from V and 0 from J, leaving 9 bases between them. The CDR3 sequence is CASSQDLLSSGANVLTF. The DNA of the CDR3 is TGTGCCAGCAGCCAAGATCTCCTAAGCTCTGGGGCCAACGTCCTGACTTTC.

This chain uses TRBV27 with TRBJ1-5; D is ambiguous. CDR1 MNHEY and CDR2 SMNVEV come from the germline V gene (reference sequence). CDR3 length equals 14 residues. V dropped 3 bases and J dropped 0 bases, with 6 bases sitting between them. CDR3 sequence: CASSFRNSNQPQHF. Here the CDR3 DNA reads TGTGCCAGCAGTTTCAGGAATAGCAATCAGCCCCAGCATTTT.

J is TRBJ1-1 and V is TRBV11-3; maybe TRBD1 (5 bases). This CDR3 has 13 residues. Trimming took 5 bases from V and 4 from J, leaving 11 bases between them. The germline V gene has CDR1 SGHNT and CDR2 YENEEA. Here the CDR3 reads CASSTTVSTEAFF. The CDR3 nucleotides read TGTGCCAGCAGCACGACAGTGAGCACTGAAGCTTTCTTT. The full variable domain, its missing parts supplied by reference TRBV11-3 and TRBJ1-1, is EAGVVQSPRYKIIEKKQPVAFWCNPISGHNTLYWYLQNLGQGPELLIRYENEEAVDDSQLPKDRFSAERLKGVDSTLKIQPAELGDSAVYLCASSTTVSTEAFFGQGTRLTVV.

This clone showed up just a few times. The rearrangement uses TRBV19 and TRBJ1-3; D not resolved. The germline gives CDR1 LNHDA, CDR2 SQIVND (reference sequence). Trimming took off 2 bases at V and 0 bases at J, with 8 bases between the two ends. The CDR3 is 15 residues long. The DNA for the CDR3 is TGTGCCAGTAGTATAAGCGGTTCCTCTGGAAACACCATATATTTT. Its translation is CASSISGSSGNTIYF.

Here the CDR3 DNA reads TGTGCCTGGAGGCCTGGGGACAGGGTAGTGACCGGGGAGCTGTTTTTT. It yields the protein CAWRPGDRVVTGELFF. The rearrangement uses TRBV30 and TRBJ2-2, with 9 positions matching TRBD1. The CDR3 extends over 16 amino acids. The junction had 10 bases not matched to a gene; V was cut back by 3 bases and J by 5 bases. Germline V gene lookup returns CDR1 GTSNPN and CDR2 SVGIG (reference sequence). Supplemented by reference TRBV30 and TRBJ2-2, the full variable domain reads SQTIHQWPATLVQPVGSPLSLECTVEGTSNPNLYWYRQAAGRGLQLLFYSVGIGQISSEVPQNLSASRPQDRQFILSSKKLLLSDSGFYLCAWRPGDRVVTGELFFGEGSRLTVL.